A selection of T cell receptor beta chains follows, all from one sample in a study of blood T cell repertoires in COVID-19. The protocol was immunoSEQ multiplex PCR, while the TCRdb copy is restricted to in-frame clones and leaves out a portion. The sample consists of 250,000 to 300,000 clones, 80% to 95% of them appearing once. The sample was PBMCs or T cells enriched from blood (not recorded which). These receptors all stem from a woman under 40 who had recovered from COVID-19. CDR3s include the opening cysteine and the closing phenylalanine or tryptophan. The D gene is left open where the match is weak. A clone size is listed for some rows: how often the clone was seen (once, few, many), or a class if it is expanded.

NA	NA	TRBV4-1	TRBJ1-1	TGCGCCAGCAGGCCCGGGACACAGAACACTGAAGCTTTCTTT	CASRPGTQNTEAFF
NA	NA	TRBV30	TRBJ2-7	TGTGCCTGGAGTACCCTTCCGACTAGGTGGGGAAACGAGCAGTACTTC	CAWSTLPTRWGNEQYF
NA	NA	TRBV10-3	TRBJ1-5	TGTGCCATCAGTGAGAGAGGGGGAAATCAGCCCCAGCATTTT	CAISERGGNQPQHF
NA	TRBD2	TRBV11-2	TRBJ2-7	TGTGCCAGCAGCTTAGTAGGGACTAGTTCCTACGAGCAGTACTTC	CASSLVGTSSYEQYF
NA	TRBD1	TRBV28	TRBJ1-2	TGTGCCAGCAGCCCTGGGACAGGGATCTATGGCTACACCTTC	CASSPGTGIYGYTF
NA	NA	TRBV9	TRBJ1-3	TGTGCCAGTGTATCTGGAAACACCATATATTTT	CASVSGNTIYF
NA	TRBD1	TRBV5-4	TRBJ1-6	TGTGCCAGCAGCGCTGGGACAGGGGAATCACCCCTCCACTTT	CASSAGTGESPLHF
once	TRBD2	TRBV18	TRBJ2-7	TGTGCCAGCTCACCACGGACTAGTTACGAGCAGTACTTC	CASSPRTSYEQYF
NA	NA	TRBV9	TRBJ2-7	TGTGCCAGCAGCGTAGGCGCTGAAGCTAGAGAGCAGTACTTC	CASSVGAEAREQYF
NA	TRBD2	TRBV6-5	TRBJ2-3	TGTGCCAGCAGCCCAAGCGGGAGTAACACAGATACGCAGTATTTT	CASSPSGSNTDTQYF
NA	NA	TRBV7-2	TRBJ2-7	TGTGCCAGCAGCTTAAAGCTCACGGGGAGTGCCCCCTACGAGCAGTACTTC	CASSLKLTGSAPYEQYF